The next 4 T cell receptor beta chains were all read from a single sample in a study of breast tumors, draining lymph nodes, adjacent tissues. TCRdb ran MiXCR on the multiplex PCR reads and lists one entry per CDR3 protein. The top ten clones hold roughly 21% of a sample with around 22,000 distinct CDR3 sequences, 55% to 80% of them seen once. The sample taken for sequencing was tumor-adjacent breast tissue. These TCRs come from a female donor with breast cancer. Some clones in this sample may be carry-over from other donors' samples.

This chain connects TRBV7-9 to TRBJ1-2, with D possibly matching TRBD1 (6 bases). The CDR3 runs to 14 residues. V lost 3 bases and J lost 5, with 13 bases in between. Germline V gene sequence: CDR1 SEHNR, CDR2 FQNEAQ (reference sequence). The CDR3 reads CASSLSGAGYGYTF. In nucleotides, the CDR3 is TGTGCCAGCAGCTTGTCGGGGGCTGGATATGGCTACACCTTC. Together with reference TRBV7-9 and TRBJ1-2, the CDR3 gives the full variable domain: DTGVSQNPRHKITKRGQNVTFRCDPISEHNRLYWYRQTLGQGPEFLTYFQNEAQLEKSRLLSDRFSAERPKGSFSTLEIQRTEQGDSAMYLCASSLSGAGYGYTFGSGTRLTVV.

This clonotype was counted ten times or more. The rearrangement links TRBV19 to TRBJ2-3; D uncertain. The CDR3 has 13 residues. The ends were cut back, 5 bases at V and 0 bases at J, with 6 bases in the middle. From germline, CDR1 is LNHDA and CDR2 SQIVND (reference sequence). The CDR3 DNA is TGTGCCAGTAGTCCGGACAGCACAGATACGCAGTATTTT. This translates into CASSPDSTDTQYF.

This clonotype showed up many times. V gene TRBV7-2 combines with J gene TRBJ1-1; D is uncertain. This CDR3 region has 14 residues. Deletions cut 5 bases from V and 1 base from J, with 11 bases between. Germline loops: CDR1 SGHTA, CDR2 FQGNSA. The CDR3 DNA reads TGTGCCAGCAGCCCATCCGGGTGGAACACTGAAGCTTTCTTT. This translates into CASSPSGWNTEAFF.

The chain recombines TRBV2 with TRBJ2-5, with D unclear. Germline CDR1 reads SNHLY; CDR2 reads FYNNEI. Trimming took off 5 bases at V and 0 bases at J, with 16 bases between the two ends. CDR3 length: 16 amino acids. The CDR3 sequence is CASSTRTDRDQETQYF. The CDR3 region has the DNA TGTGCCAGCAGTACCCGCACGGACCGAGACCAAGAGACCCAGTACTTC.